A single sample is the source of the 8 T cell receptor beta chains below, sequenced in a study of OX40 agonist ivuxolimab in advanced cancers. Some clones are missing from TCRdb's copy, which holds only in-frame ones; the method was immunoSEQ multiplex PCR. The data contain 15,000 to 25,000 clones, around 82% of them singletons. The material sequenced was CD4+ or CD8+ T cells sorted from blood, taken in a trial of the OX40 agonist ivuxolimab. Receptors were obtained from an adult with an advanced solid tumor such as melanoma, head and neck, liver or kidney cancer.

This chain connects TRBV5-6 to TRBJ2-7; 8 positions match TRBD1. V lost 0 bases and J lost 4; bases outside the gene matches: 6. Germline lookup yields CDR1 SGHDT and CDR2 YYEEEE. This CDR3 region has 15 residues. As DNA, the CDR3 is TGTGCCAGCAGCTTGGTAGGGACAGGCCTATACGAGCAGTACTTC. Protein sequence: CASSLVGTGLYEQYF.

The chain recombines TRBV6-1 with TRBJ2-2; tentatively, D is TRBD1 (6 bases). The CDR3 extends over 15 amino acids. Trimming left V 6 bases short and J 4 bases short, with 15 bases between. Germline loops: CDR1 MNHNS, CDR2 SASEGT. CDR3 region: CASRLHIQGTGELFF. The DNA of the CDR3 is TGTGCCAGCAGGCTCCACATACAGGGCACCGGGGAGCTGTTTTTT.

This clone was found a few times. The gene calls are TRBV27 and TRBJ1-1, with 10 bases aligning to TRBD1. The germline gives CDR1 MNHEY, CDR2 SMNVEV (reference sequence). The CDR3 length is 19 residues. V shed 6 bases, J shed 1 base, and the junction held 17 bases outside the gene matches. The CDR3 spells CASSSLYRDRGDRNTEAFF. In DNA, the CDR3 is TGTGCCAGCAGCTCCCTCTACCGGGACAGGGGAGACAGGAACACTGAAGCTTTCTTT.

V usage is TRBV7-9 and J usage is TRBJ2-2; D is perhaps TRBD2 (6 bases). This CDR3 has 13 amino acids. The germline V gene encodes CDR1 SEHNR and CDR2 FQNEAQ (reference sequence). Between the trimmed V and J ends, which lost 3 bases and 6 bases, there was a span of 8 bases. The chain's CDR3 is CASSFGLPGELFF. The CDR3 DNA reads as TGTGCCAGCAGCTTCGGACTACCCGGGGAGCTGTTTTTT.

This clone appeared a single time. The chain employs TRBV29-1 and TRBJ2-3; no clear D. Between the trimmed V and J ends, which lost 3 bases and 1 base, there was a span of 14 bases. The CDR3 consists of 15 residues. Germline V gene data show CDR1 as SQVTM and CDR2 as ANQGSEA. The DNA for the CDR3 is TGCAGCGTTGATATGACGGTCGGCCGCACAGATACGCAGTATTTT. It is translated as CSVDMTVGRTDTQYF.

The V gene is TRBV27, the J gene TRBJ2-7; D is perhaps TRBD1 or TRBD2 (5 bases each). The CDR3 spans 11 residues. V was cut by 7 bases and J by 5 bases, with 9 bases left in between. CDR1 and CDR2 (germline): MNHEY, SMNVEV (reference sequence). For the CDR3, the DNA is TGTGCCAGCATACTGGGGGACGAGCAGTACTTC. It codes for CASILGDEQYF.

This sequence joins TRBV6-1 and TRBJ2-7; TRBD1 agrees at 7 bases. CDR3 length: 14 amino acids. Germline V gives CDR1 MNHNS, CDR2 SASEGT. V was clipped by 8 bases and J by 3 bases; unmatched bases: 10. DNA for the CDR3: TGTGCCAGCTTGGGGACAGAGCAAATCTACGAGCAGTACTTC. This codes for CASLGTEQIYEQYF.

The CDR3 DNA follows: TGTGCCAGCAGTCCTTATCCGGGACAGTTTTACGAGCAGTACTTC. Translation gives CASSPYPGQFYEQYF. The chain has TRBV27 and TRBJ2-7; 7 bases map to TRBD1. The V segment lost 5 bases and the J segment 4 bases; nucleotides outside the gene matches: 11. The CDR3 length is 15 residues. Germline V gene data show CDR1 as MNHEY and CDR2 as SMNVEV (reference sequence).